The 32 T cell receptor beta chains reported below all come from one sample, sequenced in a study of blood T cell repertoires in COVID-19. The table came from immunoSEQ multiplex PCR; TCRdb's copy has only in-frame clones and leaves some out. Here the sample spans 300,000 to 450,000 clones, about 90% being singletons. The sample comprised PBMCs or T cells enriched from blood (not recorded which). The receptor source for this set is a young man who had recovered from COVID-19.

CDR3 sequence: CASSQDLSRGIGSYEQYF. The CDR3 nucleotides are TGCGCCAGCAGCCAGGACCTCAGTCGGGGAATAGGGTCCTACGAGCAGTACTTC. The J gene is TRBJ2-7, the V gene TRBV4-1, with TRBD2 as a possible D gene (5 bases). The CDR3 is made up of 18 amino acids. CDR1 and CDR2 (germline): MGHRA, YSYEKL. V lost 3 bases, J lost 1 base, and 22 bases lay in between.

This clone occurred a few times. As DNA, the CDR3 is TGCGCCAGCAGCCAGGGATGGGGAGGCAATCAGCCCCAGCATTTT. This gives the protein CASSQGWGGNQPQHF. The V gene is TRBV4-1, the J gene TRBJ1-5; D unresolved. V was pared by 3 bases and J by 2 bases, with 11 bases between. Germline CDR1 MGHRA, CDR2 YSYEKL. This CDR3 spans 15 amino acids.

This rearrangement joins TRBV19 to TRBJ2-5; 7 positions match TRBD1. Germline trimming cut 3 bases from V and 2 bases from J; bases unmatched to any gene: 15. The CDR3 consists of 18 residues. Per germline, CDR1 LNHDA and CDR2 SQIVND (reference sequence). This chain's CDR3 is CASSIPPRGGGQQETQYF. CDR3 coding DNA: TGTGCCAGTAGTATCCCGCCCAGAGGGGGCGGTCAGCAAGAGACCCAGTACTTC. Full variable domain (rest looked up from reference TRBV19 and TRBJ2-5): DGGITQSPKYLFRKEGQNVTLSCEQNLNHDAMYWYRQDPGQGLRLIYYSQIVNDFQKGDIAEGYSVSREKKESFPLTVTSAQKNPTAFYLCASSIPPRGGGQQETQYFGPGTRLLVL.

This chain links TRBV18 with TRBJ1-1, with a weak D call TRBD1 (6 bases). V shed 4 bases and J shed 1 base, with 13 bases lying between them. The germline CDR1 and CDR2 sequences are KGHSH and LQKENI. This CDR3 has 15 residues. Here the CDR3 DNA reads TGTGCCAGCTCACAACAGGGATCACCGAACACTGAAGCTTTCTTT. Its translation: CASSQQGSPNTEAFF.

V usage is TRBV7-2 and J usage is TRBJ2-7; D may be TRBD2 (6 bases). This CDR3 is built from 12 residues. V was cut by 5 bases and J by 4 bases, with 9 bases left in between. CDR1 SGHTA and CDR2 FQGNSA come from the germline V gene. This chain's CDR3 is CASSPGGYEQYF. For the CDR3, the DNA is TGTGCCAGCAGCCCCGGGGGTTACGAGCAGTACTTC.

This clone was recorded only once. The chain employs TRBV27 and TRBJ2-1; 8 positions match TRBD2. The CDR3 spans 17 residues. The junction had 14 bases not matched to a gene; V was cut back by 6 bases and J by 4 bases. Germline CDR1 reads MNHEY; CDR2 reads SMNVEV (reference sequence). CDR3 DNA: TGTGCCAGCAGCCTGACGAGACTAGCGTTCTCTTACAATGAGCAGTTCTTC. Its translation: CASSLTRLAFSYNEQFF.

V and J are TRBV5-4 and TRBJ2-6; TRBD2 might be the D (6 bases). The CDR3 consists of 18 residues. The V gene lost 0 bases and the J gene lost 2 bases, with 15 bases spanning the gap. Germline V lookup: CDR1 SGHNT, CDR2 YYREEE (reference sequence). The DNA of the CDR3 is TGTGCCAGCAGCTTGGCGCTGGAGGGCGTAGCTGGGGCCAACGTCCTGACTTTC. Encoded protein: CASSLALEGVAGANVLTF.

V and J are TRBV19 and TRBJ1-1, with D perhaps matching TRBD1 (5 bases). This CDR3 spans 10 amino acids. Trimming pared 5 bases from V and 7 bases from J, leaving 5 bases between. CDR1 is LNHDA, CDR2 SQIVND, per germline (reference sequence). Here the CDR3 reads CASSQGEAFF. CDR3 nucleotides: TGTGCCAGTAGTCAGGGTGAAGCTTTCTTT.

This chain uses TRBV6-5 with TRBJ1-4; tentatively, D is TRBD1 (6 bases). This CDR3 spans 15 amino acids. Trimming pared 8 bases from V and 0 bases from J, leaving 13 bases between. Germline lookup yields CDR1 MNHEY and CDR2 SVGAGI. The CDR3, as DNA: TGTGCCAGCGCCGCACAGGGCGCAACTAATGAAAAACTGTTTTTT. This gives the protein CASAAQGATNEKLFF.

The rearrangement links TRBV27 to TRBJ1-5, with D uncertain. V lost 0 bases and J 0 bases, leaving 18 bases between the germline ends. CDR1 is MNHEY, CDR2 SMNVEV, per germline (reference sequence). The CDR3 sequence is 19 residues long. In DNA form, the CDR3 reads TGTGCCAGCAGTTTATCGGTAGGAGGCGGGAGACTTAGCAATCAGCCCCAGCATTTT. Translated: CASSLSVGGGRLSNQPQHF.

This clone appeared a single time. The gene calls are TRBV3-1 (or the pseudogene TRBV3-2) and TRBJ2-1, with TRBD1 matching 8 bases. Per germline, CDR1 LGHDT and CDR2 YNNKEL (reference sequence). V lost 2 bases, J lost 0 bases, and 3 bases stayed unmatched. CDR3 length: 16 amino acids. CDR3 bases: TGTGCCAGCAGCCAAAGCAGGGGGCGCTCCTACAATGAGCAGTTCTTC. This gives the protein CASSQSRGRSYNEQFF.

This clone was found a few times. The CDR3 nucleotides are TGTGCCAGCAGCCAAGAGGAAGGGGCGTTGAACACTGAAGCTTTCTTT. This codes for CASSQEEGALNTEAFF. V usage is TRBV4-2 and J usage is TRBJ1-1; D possibly corresponds to TRBD1 (5 bases). The CDR3 has 16 residues. The germline V gene encodes CDR1 LGHNA and CDR2 YNFKEQ. The ends were cut back, 0 bases at V and 0 bases at J, with 11 bases in the middle.

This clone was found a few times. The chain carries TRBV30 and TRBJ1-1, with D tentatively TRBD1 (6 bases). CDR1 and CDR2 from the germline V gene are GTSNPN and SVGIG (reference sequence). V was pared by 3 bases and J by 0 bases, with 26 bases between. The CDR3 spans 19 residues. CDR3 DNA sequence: TGTGCCTGGAGGCTTAGGGGTCTTCGGGACATTGTCATGAACACTGAAGCTTTCTTT. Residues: CAWRLRGLRDIVMNTEAFF.

As DNA, the CDR3 is TGTGCCAGCAGTGGGGACAGGGGAAAGGCTTTTATGATGGGCTACACCTTC. Translating it yields CASSGDRGKAFMMGYTF. The J gene is TRBJ1-2, the V gene TRBV6-1; 10 bases align to TRBD1. Germline CDR1 reads MNHNS; CDR2 reads SASEGT. The J segment lost 8 bases and the V segment lost 4 bases, leaving 16 bases of the junction unmatched. CDR3 length: 17 amino acids.

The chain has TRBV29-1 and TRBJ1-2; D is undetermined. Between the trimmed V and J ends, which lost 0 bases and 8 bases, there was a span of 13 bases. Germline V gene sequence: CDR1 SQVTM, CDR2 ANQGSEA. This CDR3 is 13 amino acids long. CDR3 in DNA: TGCAGCGTTGAAGATTCGCCCGGGAGCGGCTACACCTTC. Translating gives CSVEDSPGSGYTF.

The CDR3 nucleotides read TGTGCCAGCAGAGCGGAGACCCAGTACTTC. This codes for CASRAETQYF. The V and J genes are TRBV25-1 and TRBJ2-5; D gene unclear. Trimming took 6 bases from V and 5 from J, leaving 4 bases between them. The CDR3 extends over 10 amino acids. Germline CDR1 MGHDK, CDR2 SYGVNS.

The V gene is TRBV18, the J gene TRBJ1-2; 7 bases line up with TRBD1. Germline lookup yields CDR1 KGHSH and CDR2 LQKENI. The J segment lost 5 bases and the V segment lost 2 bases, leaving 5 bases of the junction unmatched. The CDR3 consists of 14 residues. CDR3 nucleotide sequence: TGTGCCAGCTCACCATACAGGGGAGAATATGGCTACACCTTC. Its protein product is CASSPYRGEYGYTF.

CDR3 loop: CASSSIYRDSYEQYF. The CDR3 DNA sequence: TGTGCCAGCAGCTCGATTTACAGGGATTCCTACGAGCAGTACTTC. J is TRBJ2-7 and V is TRBV5-6, with TRBD1 as a possible D gene (6 bases). Trimming shortened V by 3 bases and J by 1 base, and 14 bases separated the two germline ends. There are 15 residues in the CDR3. The germline V gene encodes CDR1 SGHDT and CDR2 YYEEEE.

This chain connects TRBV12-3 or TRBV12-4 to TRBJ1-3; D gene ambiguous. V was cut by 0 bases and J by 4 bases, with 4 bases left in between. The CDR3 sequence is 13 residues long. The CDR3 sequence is CASSLAIGNTIYF. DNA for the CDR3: TGTGCCAGCAGTTTAGCTATCGGAAACACCATATATTTT.

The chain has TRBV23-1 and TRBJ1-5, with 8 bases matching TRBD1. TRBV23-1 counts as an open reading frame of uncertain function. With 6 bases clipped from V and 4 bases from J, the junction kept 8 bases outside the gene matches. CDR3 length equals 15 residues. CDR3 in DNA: TGCGCCAGCAGGCCTACAGGGGGTCCGAATCAGCCCCAGCATTTT. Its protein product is CASRPTGGPNQPQHF.

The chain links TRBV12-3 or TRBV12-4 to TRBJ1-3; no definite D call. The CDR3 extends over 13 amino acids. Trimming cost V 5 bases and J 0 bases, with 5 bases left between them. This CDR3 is CASSQFSGNTIYF. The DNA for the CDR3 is TGTGCCAGCAGTCAGTTCTCTGGAAACACCATATATTTT.

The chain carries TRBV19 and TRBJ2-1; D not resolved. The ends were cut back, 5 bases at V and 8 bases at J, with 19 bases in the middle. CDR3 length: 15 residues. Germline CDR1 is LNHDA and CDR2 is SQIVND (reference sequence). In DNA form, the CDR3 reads TGTGCCAGTAGTTCCCGACGCCGGGTCCTCGATGAGCAGTTCTTC. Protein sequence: CASSSRRRVLDEQFF.

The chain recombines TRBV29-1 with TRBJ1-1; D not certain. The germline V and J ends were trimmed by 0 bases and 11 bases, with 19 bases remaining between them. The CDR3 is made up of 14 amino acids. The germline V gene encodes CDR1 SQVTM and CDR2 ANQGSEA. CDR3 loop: CSVEDQVYTMHAFF. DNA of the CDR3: TGCAGCGTTGAAGATCAAGTGTATACAATGCACGCTTTCTTT.

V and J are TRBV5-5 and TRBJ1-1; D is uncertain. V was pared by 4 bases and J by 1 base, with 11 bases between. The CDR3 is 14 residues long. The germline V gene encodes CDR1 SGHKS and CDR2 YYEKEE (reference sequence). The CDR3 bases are TGTGCCAGCAGCGCCGATCCGGGGAACACTGAAGCTTTCTTT. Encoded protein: CASSADPGNTEAFF. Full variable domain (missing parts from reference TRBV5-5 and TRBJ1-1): DAGVTQSPTHLIKTRGQQVTLRCSPISGHKSVSWYQQVLGQGPQFIFQYYEKEERGRGNFPDRFSARQFPNYSSELNVNALLLGDSALYLCASSADPGNTEAFFGQGTRLTVV.

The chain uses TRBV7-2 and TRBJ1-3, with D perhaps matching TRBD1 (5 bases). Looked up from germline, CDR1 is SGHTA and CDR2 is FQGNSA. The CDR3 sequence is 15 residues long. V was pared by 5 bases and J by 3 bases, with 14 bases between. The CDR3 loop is CASSPKGASGNTIYF. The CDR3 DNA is TGTGCCAGCAGCCCCAAAGGGGCAAGTGGAAACACCATATATTTT.

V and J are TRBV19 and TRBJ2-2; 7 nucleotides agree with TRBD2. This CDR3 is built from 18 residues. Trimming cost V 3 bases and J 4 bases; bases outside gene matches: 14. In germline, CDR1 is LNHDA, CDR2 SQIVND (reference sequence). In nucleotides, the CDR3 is TGTGCCAGTAGTATCCCGGGCGGGGGTCCAAGGGGCACCGGGGAGCTGTTTTTT. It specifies CASSIPGGGPRGTGELFF.

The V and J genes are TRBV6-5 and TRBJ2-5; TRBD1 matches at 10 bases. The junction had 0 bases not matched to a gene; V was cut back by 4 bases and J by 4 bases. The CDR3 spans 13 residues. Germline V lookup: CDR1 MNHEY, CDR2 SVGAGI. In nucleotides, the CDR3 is TGTGCCAGCAGTTGGACAGGGGGAGAGACCCAGTACTTC. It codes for CASSWTGGETQYF.

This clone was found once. DNA for the CDR3: TGTGCCACCAAAGGTGGGCAGACCGGTGAAAAACTGTTTTTT. Amino acids: CATKGGQTGEKLFF. The genes are TRBV2 and TRBJ1-4; D gene uncertain. Per the germline V gene, CDR1 is SNHLY and CDR2 is FYNNEI. V lost 10 bases and J lost 7, with 19 bases in between. The CDR3 runs 14 residues.

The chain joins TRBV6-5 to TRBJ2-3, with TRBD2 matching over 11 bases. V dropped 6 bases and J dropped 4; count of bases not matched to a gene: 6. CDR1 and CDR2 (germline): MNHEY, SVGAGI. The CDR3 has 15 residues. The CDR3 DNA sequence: TGTGCCAGCAGCCCGGGACTAGCGGTATCAGATACGCAGTATTTT. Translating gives CASSPGLAVSDTQYF.

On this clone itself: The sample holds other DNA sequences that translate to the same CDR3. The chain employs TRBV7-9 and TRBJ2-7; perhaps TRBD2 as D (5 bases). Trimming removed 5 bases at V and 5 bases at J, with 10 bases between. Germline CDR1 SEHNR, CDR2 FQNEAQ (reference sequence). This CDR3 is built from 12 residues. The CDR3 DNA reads TGTGCCAGCAGCCATCCCGGGGACGAGCAGTACTTC. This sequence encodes CASSHPGDEQYF.

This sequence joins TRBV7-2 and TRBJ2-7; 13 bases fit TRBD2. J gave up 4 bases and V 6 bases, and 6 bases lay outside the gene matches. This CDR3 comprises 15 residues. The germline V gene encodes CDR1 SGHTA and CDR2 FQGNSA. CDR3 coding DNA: TGTGCCAGCAGTACATCGGGACTAGCGGGGTACGAGCAGTACTTC. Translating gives CASSTSGLAGYEQYF.

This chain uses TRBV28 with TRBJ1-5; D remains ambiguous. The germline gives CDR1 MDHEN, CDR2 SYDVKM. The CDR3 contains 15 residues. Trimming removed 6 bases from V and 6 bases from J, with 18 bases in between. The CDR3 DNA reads TGTGCCAGCAGCCCTGGGGTCCGACTAGTTCAGCCCCAGCATTTT. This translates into CASSPGVRLVQPQHF.